This passage covers 9 T cell receptor beta chains from one sample sequenced in a study of T cell responses to AZD1222 COVID-19 vaccine. Some clones are missing from TCRdb's copy, which holds only in-frame ones; the method was immunoSEQ multiplex PCR. The sample yields 75,000 to 90,000 clones, approximately 91% seen once. The sequences come from peripheral blood, collected on day 0 of AZD1222 vaccination. Source of these receptors: an adult in good health.

This chain joins TRBV7-6 and TRBJ1-2, with D possibly TRBD1 on 6 matching bases. V was trimmed by 4 bases and J by 4 bases, leaving 22 bases between them. Germline V gene data show CDR1 as SGHVS and CDR2 as FNYEAQ. This CDR3 contains 17 residues. CDR3 in amino acids: CASSSGRWGGQLYGYTF. Written as DNA, the CDR3 is TGTGCCAGCAGCTCGGGGCGATGGGGGGGCCAACTCTATGGCTACACCTTC.

V and J are TRBV19 and TRBJ2-7; TRBD2 agrees at 9 bases. V trimming: 5 bases; J trimming: 2 bases; junction bases outside the gene matches: 7. Germline V gene sequence: CDR1 LNHDA, CDR2 SQIVND (reference sequence). CDR3 length: 15 amino acids. The CDR3 DNA reads as TGTGCCAGTAGTCTAAGGACTAGCGCCACCTACGAGCAGTACTTC. Encoded protein: CASSLRTSATYEQYF.

In its sample, this clone was seen once. The gene calls are TRBV3-1 (or the pseudogene TRBV3-2) and TRBJ2-4; tentative D call: TRBD1 (5 bases). The CDR3 is 17 residues long. Trimming left V 2 bases short and J 0 bases short, with 14 bases between. The germline gives CDR1 LGHDT, CDR2 YNNKEL (reference sequence). In nucleotides, the CDR3 is TGTGCCAGCAGCCAAAGCGTTCAGGGCCTAGCCAAAAACATTCAGTACTTC. It is translated as CASSQSVQGLAKNIQYF.

The chain carries TRBV21-1 and TRBJ2-2; TRBD2 is the table's D call and was not checked against the DNA. TRBV21-1 is deemed a pseudogene. The CDR3 has 16 amino acids. The CDR3, as DNA: TGTGCCAGCAGCAAAGCAGGACTAGCGAACACCGGGGAGCTGTTTTTT. Protein: CASSKAGLANTGELFF.

V and J are TRBV9 and TRBJ2-1; 7 nucleotides match TRBD1. The CDR3 is 15 amino acids. Germline CDR1 SGDLS, CDR2 YYNGEE. With V trimmed by 4 bases and J by 5 bases, 9 bases remained unmatched. The CDR3 nucleotides are TGTGCCAGCAGCCCCACAGGGGACGCTAACAATGAGCAGTTCTTC. It translates to CASSPTGDANNEQFF.

CDR3 nucleotides: TGTGCCAGCACCGTGGGGGGTTTCGGAGAAAAACTGTTTTTT. It encodes CASTVGGFGEKLFF. This rearrangement joins TRBV6-4 to TRBJ1-4, with D perhaps TRBD1 (5 bases). In germline, CDR1 is MRHNA, CDR2 SNTAGT. V was clipped by 7 bases and J by 8 bases, with 17 bases between them. The CDR3 covers 14 residues.

This chain uses TRBV5-4 with TRBJ2-1; 7 positions match TRBD2. Germline CDR1 and CDR2: SGHNT and YYREEE (reference sequence). Trimming at V came to 4 bases and at J to 6 bases, leaving 10 bases not matched to a gene. The CDR3 has 15 residues. The CDR3 sequence is CASSPWLAATNEQFF. The CDR3 DNA reads TGTGCCAGCAGCCCTTGGCTAGCGGCGACCAATGAGCAGTTCTTC.

J is TRBJ1-4 and V is TRBV12-3 or TRBV12-4; D gene uncertain. The CDR3 covers 13 residues. V lost 6 bases, J lost 8 bases, and 13 bases lay in between. This CDR3 is CASSPVDGEKLFF. The CDR3 DNA is TGTGCCAGCAGCCCAGTTGATGGGGAAAAACTGTTTTTT.

The chain carries TRBV3-1 (or the pseudogene TRBV3-2) and TRBJ2-1; the match to TRBD2 covers 11 bases. This CDR3 comprises 20 residues. CDR1 LGHDT and CDR2 YNNKEL come from the germline V gene (reference sequence). Trimming removed 1 base from V and 5 bases from J; junction bases left unmatched: 16. The DNA for the CDR3 is TGTGCCAGCAGCCAAGCCGGACGACTAGGCCTAGCGGGAGGCCACAATGAGCAGTTCTTC. The encoded protein is CASSQAGRLGLAGGHNEQFF.